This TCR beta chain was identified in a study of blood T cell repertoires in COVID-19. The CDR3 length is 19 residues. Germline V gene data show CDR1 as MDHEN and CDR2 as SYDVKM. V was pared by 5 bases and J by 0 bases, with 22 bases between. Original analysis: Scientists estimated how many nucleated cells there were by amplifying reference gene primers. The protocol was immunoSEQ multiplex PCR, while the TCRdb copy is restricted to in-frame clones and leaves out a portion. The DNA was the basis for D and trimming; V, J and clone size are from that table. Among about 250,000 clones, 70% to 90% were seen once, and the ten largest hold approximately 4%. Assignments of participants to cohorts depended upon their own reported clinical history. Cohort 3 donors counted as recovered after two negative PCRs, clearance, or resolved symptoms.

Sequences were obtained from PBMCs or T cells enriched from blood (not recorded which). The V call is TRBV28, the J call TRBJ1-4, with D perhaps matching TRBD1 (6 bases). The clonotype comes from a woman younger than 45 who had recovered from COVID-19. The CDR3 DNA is TGTGCCAGCAGTCCTCCGGCGACAGGCCCCTTCTCAACTAATGAAAAACTGTTTTTT. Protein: CASSPPATGPFSTNEKLFF.